This T cell receptor (beta chain) was captured by sequencing in a study of cytomegalovirus exposure and HLA in healthy donors. Broader study findings: Among immune exposure information, only CMV serostatus was available.

As for this clone: Its antigen is unidentified.

Primers: 60 Vbeta forward and 13 Jbeta reverse. In the authors' workflow: Counted up in a later analysis, unique TCR beta chains came to some 82 million, with around 10 million shared. Sequencing used immunoSEQ multiplex PCR; TCRdb keeps in-frame clones, though not all of them. V and J calls and clone size are as listed in that table; D and trimming were resolved from the DNA. Counted here are roughly 100,000 clones, around 78% occurring once; the ten biggest clones make up approximately 5.1%. Trimming removed 2 bases from V and 8 bases from J, with 13 bases in between. Germline V gene data show CDR1 as MNHNY and CDR2 as SVGAGI (reference sequence). CDR3 length: 14 amino acids.

V gene TRBV6-6 combines with J gene TRBJ1-5; no definite D call. The sample was PBMCs. The TCR originated in a male donor in good health and CMV-seronegative. CDR3 residues: CASSYVGAGEPQHF. The CDR3 DNA sequence: TGTGCCAGCAGTTACGTAGGAGCCGGGGAGCCCCAGCATTTT.